This T cell receptor beta chain emerged from a study of blood T cell repertoires in COVID-19. Turning to the study itself: Sites in the United States, Italy and Spain provided acute and convalescent COVID-19 samples. Sample material is recorded as cDNA or gDNA derived from T cells, B-cell-depleted T cells, or PBMCs.

Per the authors' pipeline: Reference gene primer amplification yielded estimated nucleated cell counts. The protocol was immunoSEQ multiplex PCR, while the TCRdb copy is restricted to in-frame clones and leaves out a portion. V, J and clone size are those of that table, while D and trimming were read from the DNA. The data contain approximately 180,000 clones, approximately 90% of them singletons. Germline values: CDR1 LNHNV, CDR2 YYDKDF (reference sequence). V dropped 0 bases and J dropped 6 bases, with 14 bases sitting between them. The CDR3 extends over 15 amino acids. The V gene is TRBV15, the J gene TRBJ1-2; D might be TRBD1 (6 bases). Sample: peripheral blood. This clonotype was sampled from a human donor in a cohort sampled during active COVID-19. DNA for the CDR3: TGTGCCACCAGCAGAGATGGACAGCTCCCCGATGGCTACACCTTC. It is translated as CATSRDGQLPDGYTF.